The 11 T cell receptor beta chains below come from one sample, sequenced in a study of T cells in Graves' hyperthyroidism and ophthalmopathy. Regions amplified from RNA transcripts were the TCR beta CDR3 regions. The TCR CDR3 first-round RT-PCR relied on the HTBI primer set. TCRdb re-analysed the multiplex PCR reads in MiXCR, keeping a single row per CDR3 protein. The table records roughly 570,000 distinct CDR3 sequences, 35% to 55% of them present only once. The specimen was peripheral blood or thyroid tissue (not recorded which). All receptors derive from an adult woman with Graves' disease, either hyperthyroidism or ophthalmopathy (not recorded which).

This clonotype was observed a few times. The chain employs TRBV29-1 and TRBJ1-1; D not certain. Germline CDR1 reads SQVTM; CDR2 reads ANQGSEA. This CDR3 is 13 amino acids long. Trimming pared 1 base from V and 3 bases from J, leaving 9 bases between. CDR3 loop: CSVEGGTYTEAFF. The CDR3 coding sequence is TGCAGCGTTGAAGGGGGAACGTACACTGAAGCTTTCTTT.

This clonotype appeared many times. This chain links TRBV6-5 with TRBJ1-6; 7 nucleotides match TRBD1. Trimming removed 6 bases from V and 14 bases from J; junction bases left unmatched: 16. The CDR3 is 15 residues long. Germline values: CDR1 MNHEY, CDR2 SVGAGI. CDR3 nucleotide sequence: TGTGCCAGCAGCCGCGGGACAGCCCGAGGTGGGGCCCTCCACTTT. Translated: CASSRGTARGGALHF.

This clonotype was detected only a few times. The chain links TRBV29-1 to TRBJ2-2; no firm D call. V lost 6 bases, J lost 7 bases, and 18 bases lay in between. There are 14 residues in the CDR3. Germline loops: CDR1 SQVTM, CDR2 ANQGSEA. CDR3 nucleotide sequence: TGCAGCGTCGAAACCGAGGCGAGCTTCGGGGAGCTGTTTTTT. It yields the protein CSVETEASFGELFF.

This clonotype was counted many times. J is TRBJ1-5 and V is TRBV7-2; D gene uncertain. Trimming shortened V by 2 bases and J by 6 bases, and 14 bases separated the two germline ends. The germline gives CDR1 SGHTA, CDR2 FQGNSA. The CDR3 runs 15 residues. The CDR3 DNA sequence: TGTGCCAGCAGCTTAATCTGGGCTGCCGGTCAGCCCCAGCATTTT. Protein product: CASSLIWAAGQPQHF.

This clonotype was observed at least ten times. The chain couples TRBV20-1 to TRBJ1-2; D call uncertain. Trimming cost V 5 bases and J 0 bases, with 7 bases left between them. Germline CDR1 is DFQATT and CDR2 is SNEGSKA (reference sequence). The length of the CDR3 is 12 residues. The CDR3 here is CSAPTANYGYTF. As DNA, the CDR3 is TGCAGTGCTCCTACAGCTAACTATGGCTACACCTTC.

The CDR3: CASSLILADLYEQYF. The CDR3 DNA follows: TGCGCCAGCAGCTTAATACTAGCGGACCTCTACGAGCAGTACTTC. V usage is TRBV5-1 and J usage is TRBJ2-7; TRBD2 matches at 8 bases. Per the germline V gene, CDR1 is SGHRS and CDR2 is YFSETQ. The J segment lost 3 bases and the V segment lost 2 bases, leaving 7 bases of the junction unmatched. The CDR3 is made up of 15 amino acids. Using reference TRBV5-1 and TRBJ2-7 for the parts outside the CDR3, the full variable domain is KAGVTQTPRYLIKTRGQQVTLSCSPISGHRSVSWYQQTPGQGLQFLFEYFSETQRNKGNFPGRFSGRQFSNSRSEMNVSTLELGDSALYLCASSLILADLYEQYFGPGTRLTVT.

The chain has TRBV10-3 and TRBJ1-2; 9 bases align to TRBD1. Germline lookup yields CDR1 ENHRY and CDR2 SYGVKD. This CDR3 comprises 15 residues. The ends lost 6 bases at V and 2 bases at J; junction bases unmatched: 7. The chain's CDR3 is CAIRIRDRENYGYTF. The DNA for the CDR3 is TGTGCCATCAGAATCCGGGACAGGGAGAACTATGGCTACACCTTC.

V and J are TRBV7-9 and TRBJ1-2; the D is unclear. V was pared by 4 bases and J by 4 bases, with 10 bases between. Germline V gene sequence: CDR1 SEHNR, CDR2 FQNEAQ (reference sequence). The CDR3 consists of 13 residues. CDR3 bases: TGTGCCAGCAGCTCCGGAAGCCCCTATGGCTACACCTTC. It yields the protein CASSSGSPYGYTF. The full variable domain, its missing parts supplied by reference TRBV7-9 and TRBJ1-2, is DTGVSQNPRHKITKRGQNVTFRCDPISEHNRLYWYRQTLGQGPEFLTYFQNEAQLEKSRLLSDRFSAERPKGSFSTLEIQRTEQGDSAMYLCASSSGSPYGYTFGSGTRLTVV.

CDR3 amino acids: CSAPDRGLETQYF. The CDR3 DNA follows: TGCAGTGCTCCCGACAGGGGGCTAGAGACCCAGTACTTC. The chain is built from TRBV20-1 and TRBJ2-5; 10 bases match TRBD1. The V and J ends lost 5 bases and 4 bases, in that order; junction bases with no gene match: 4. The CDR3 has 13 residues. Germline values: CDR1 DFQATT, CDR2 SNEGSKA (reference sequence).

The gene calls are TRBV2 and TRBJ1-5, with 8 bases matching TRBD1. The CDR3 contains 15 residues. The germline CDR1 and CDR2 sequences are SNHLY and FYNNEI. V was pared by 6 bases and J by 1 base, with 5 bases of the junction left unmatched. The CDR3, as DNA: TGTGCCAGCAGAGGACAGGGAACGAGCAATCAGCCCCAGCATTTT. Amino acid sequence: CASRGQGTSNQPQHF. The full variable domain, completed using reference TRBV2 and TRBJ1-5, is EPEVTQTPSHQVTQMGQEVILRCVPISNHLYFYWYRQILGQKVEFLVSFYNNEISEKSEIFDDQFSVERPDGSNFTLKIRSTKLEDSAMYFCASRGQGTSNQPQHFGDGTRLSIL.

The chain has TRBV5-1 and TRBJ2-5; a possible D gene is TRBD1 (6 bases). The length of the CDR3 is 17 residues. Germline loops: CDR1 SGHRS, CDR2 YFSETQ. Trimming took off 8 bases at V and 5 bases at J, with 28 bases between the two ends. CDR3 sequence: CASSTRRARQVAETQYF. CDR3 bases: TGCGCCAGTAGCACCCGAAGAGCACGACAGGTGGCGGAGACCCAGTACTTC.